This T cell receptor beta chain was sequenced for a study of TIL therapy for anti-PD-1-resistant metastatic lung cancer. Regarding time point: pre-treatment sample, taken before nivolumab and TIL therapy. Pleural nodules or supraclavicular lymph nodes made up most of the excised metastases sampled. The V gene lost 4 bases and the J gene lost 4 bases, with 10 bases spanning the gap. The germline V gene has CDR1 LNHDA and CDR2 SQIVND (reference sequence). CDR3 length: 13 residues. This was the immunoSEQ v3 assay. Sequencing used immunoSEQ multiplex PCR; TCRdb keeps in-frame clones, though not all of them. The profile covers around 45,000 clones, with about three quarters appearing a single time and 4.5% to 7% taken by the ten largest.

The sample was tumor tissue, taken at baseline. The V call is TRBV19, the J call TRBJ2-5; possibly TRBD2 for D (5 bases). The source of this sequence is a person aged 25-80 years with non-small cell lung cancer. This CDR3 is CASSTRRGETQYF. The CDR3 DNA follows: TGTGCCAGTAGTACCCGACGGGGAGAGACCCAGTACTTC. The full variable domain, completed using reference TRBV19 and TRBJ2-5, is DGGITQSPKYLFRKEGQNVTLSCEQNLNHDAMYWYRQDPGQGLRLIYYSQIVNDFQKGDIAEGYSVSREKKESFPLTVTSAQKNPTAFYLCASSTRRGETQYFGPGTRLLVL.